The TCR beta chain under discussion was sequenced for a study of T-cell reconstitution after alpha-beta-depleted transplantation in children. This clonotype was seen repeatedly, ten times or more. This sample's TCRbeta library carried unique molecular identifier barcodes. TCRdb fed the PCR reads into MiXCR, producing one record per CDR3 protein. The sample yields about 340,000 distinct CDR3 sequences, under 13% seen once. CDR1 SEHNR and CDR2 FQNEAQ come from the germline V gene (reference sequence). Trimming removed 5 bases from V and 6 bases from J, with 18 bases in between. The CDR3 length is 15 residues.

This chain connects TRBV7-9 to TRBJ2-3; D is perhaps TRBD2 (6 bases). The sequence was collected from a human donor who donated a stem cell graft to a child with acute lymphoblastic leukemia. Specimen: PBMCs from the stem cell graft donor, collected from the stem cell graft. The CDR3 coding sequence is TGTGCCAGCAGCCTATCGGAGGGAGCTGGGGATACGCAGTATTTT. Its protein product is CASSLSEGAGDTQYF.